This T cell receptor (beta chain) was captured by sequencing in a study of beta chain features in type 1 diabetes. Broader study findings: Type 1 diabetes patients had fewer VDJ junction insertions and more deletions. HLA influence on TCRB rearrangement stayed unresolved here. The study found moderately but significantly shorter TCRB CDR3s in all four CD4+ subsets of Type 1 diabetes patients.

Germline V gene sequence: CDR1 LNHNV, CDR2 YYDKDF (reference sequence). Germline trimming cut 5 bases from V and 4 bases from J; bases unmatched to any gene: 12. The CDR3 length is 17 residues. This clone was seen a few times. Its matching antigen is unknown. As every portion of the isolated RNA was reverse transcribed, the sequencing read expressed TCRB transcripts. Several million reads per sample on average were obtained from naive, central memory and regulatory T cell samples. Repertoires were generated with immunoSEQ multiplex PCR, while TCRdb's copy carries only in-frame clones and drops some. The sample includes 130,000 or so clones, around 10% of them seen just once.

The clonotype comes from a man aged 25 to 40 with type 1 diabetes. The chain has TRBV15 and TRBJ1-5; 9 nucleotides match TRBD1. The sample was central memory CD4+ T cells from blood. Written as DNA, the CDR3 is TGTGCCACCAGCCCCGAACGCGGGACAGGGAAAAATCAGCCCCAGCATTTT. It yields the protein CATSPERGTGKNQPQHF.